The 15 T cell receptor beta chains listed next were all sequenced from one sample in a study of monozygotic twins with cystic fibrosis. Sequencing was performed with immunoSEQ multiplex PCR; in TCRdb, only in-frame clones are kept and a portion is missing. This sample has tens of thousands of clones, with roughly 96% found just once. Material: blood. The receptors derive from a girl aged 2 to 9 with cystic fibrosis.

The rearrangement uses TRBV5-5 and TRBJ2-7; possible D gene TRBD2, 5 bases. Germline CDR1 reads SGHKS; CDR2 reads YYEKEE (reference sequence). The length of the CDR3 is 16 residues. The V and J ends lost 4 bases and 6 bases respectively, with 23 bases between them. CDR3 amino acids: CASSPSAPGPRGEQYF. CDR3 sequence (DNA): TGTGCCAGCAGCCCCAGCGCCCCGGGCCCCCGGGGCGAGCAGTACTTC.

The rearrangement joins TRBV27 to TRBJ1-2, with a tentative D call TRBD1 (5 bases). The CDR3 runs to 15 residues. The germline V gene has CDR1 MNHEY and CDR2 SMNVEV (reference sequence). The V gene lost 5 bases and the J gene lost 6 bases, with 19 bases spanning the gap. In nucleotides, the CDR3 is TGTGCCAGCAGTCCTCTGGGGGTCGGGCTGAATGGCTACACCTTC. This codes for CASSPLGVGLNGYTF.

The rearrangement links TRBV29-1 to TRBJ1-1; possible D gene TRBD1, 5 bases. Germline-derived CDR1 and CDR2 are SQVTM and ANQGSEA. This CDR3 has 12 amino acids. The ends were cut back, 5 bases at V and 4 bases at J, with 11 bases in the middle. CDR3 nucleotide sequence: TGCAGCGTTAAACAGGTCGGCACTGAAGCTTTCTTT. Its protein product is CSVKQVGTEAFF.

CDR3 nucleotide sequence: TGTGCCAGCAGCTTAGAAGGGGGGCATCAGCCCCAGCATTTT. As protein: CASSLEGGHQPQHF. V is TRBV5-8 and J is TRBJ1-5, with D possibly matching TRBD1 (6 bases). The V gene's germline CDR1 is SGHTS and CDR2 YDEGEE. The germline V and J ends were trimmed by 2 bases and 5 bases, with 11 bases remaining between them. The CDR3 spans 14 residues.

This clone was detected only once. V and J are TRBV19 and TRBJ1-2; the match to TRBD1 covers 11 bases. CDR3 length: 17 residues. V was clipped by 6 bases and J by 3 bases; unmatched bases: 12. Germline loops: CDR1 LNHDA, CDR2 SQIVND (reference sequence). CDR3 bases: TGTGCCAGTAGCGTGGACAGGGGGCGCTGGATCGACTATGGCTACACCTTC. It is translated as CASSVDRGRWIDYGYTF.

The chain joins TRBV5-1 to TRBJ2-7; 10 positions match TRBD1. The V and J ends lost 4 bases and 3 bases, in that order; junction bases with no gene match: 4. The germline V gene encodes CDR1 SGHRS and CDR2 YFSETQ. CDR3 length: 14 residues. CDR3 protein: CASSQTGGGYEQYF. The DNA for the CDR3 is TGCGCCAGCAGCCAGACAGGGGGCGGCTACGAGCAGTACTTC.

The rearrangement joins TRBV29-1 to TRBJ1-1, with D unresolved. V was clipped by 5 bases and J by 1 base, with 2 bases between them. CDR1 is SQVTM and CDR2 is ANQGSEA in the germline V gene. The CDR3 is 10 amino acids. The CDR3 nucleotides are TGCAGCGTTTGGAACACTGAAGCTTTCTTT. The encoded protein is CSVWNTEAFF.

V usage is TRBV27 and J usage is TRBJ2-1; D might be TRBD2 (6 bases). Germline V gene sequence: CDR1 MNHEY, CDR2 SMNVEV (reference sequence). V lost 5 bases to trimming and J lost 5 bases, with 19 bases between them. The CDR3 is made up of 16 amino acids. The CDR3: CASSLSGRVVDNEQFF. CDR3 in DNA: TGTGCCAGCAGTCTTTCCGGGAGAGTGGTCGACAATGAGCAGTTCTTC.

The chain uses TRBV4-1 and TRBJ2-7; D remains unclear. The V end was cut by 0 bases, the J end by 2 bases, with 11 bases between. This CDR3 spans 15 amino acids. From germline, CDR1 is MGHRA and CDR2 YSYEKL. The CDR3 coding sequence is TGCGCCAGCAGCCAAGAAGCCGTGTATGCCTACGAGCAGTACTTC. This sequence encodes CASSQEAVYAYEQYF.

CDR3 nucleotide sequence: TGTGCCATCAGTAAAGCGGGAGGATCCGCGGGGGAGCAGTACTTC. This translates into CAISKAGGSAGEQYF. The chain combines TRBV10-3 with TRBJ2-7, with 9 bases aligning to TRBD2. Trimming removed 5 bases from V and 7 bases from J; junction bases left unmatched: 12. This CDR3 spans 15 amino acids. Germline CDR1 and CDR2: ENHRY and SYGVKD.

This chain links TRBV4-3 with TRBJ2-3; 7 bases line up with TRBD2. With V trimmed by 0 bases and J by 7 bases, 4 bases remained unmatched. Germline V gives CDR1 LGHNA, CDR2 YSLEER. The CDR3 spans 14 residues. In DNA form, the CDR3 reads TGCGCCAGCAGCCAAGAGGCGCGGGGGAATACGCAGTATTTT. The encoded protein is CASSQEARGNTQYF.

The chain has TRBV28 and TRBJ2-7, with TRBD1 as a possible D gene (5 bases). V lost 7 bases and J lost 4, with 11 bases in between. There are 12 residues in the CDR3. In germline, CDR1 is MDHEN, CDR2 SYDVKM. The CDR3 sequence is CASIGVEYEQYF. CDR3 sequence (DNA): TGTGCCAGCATAGGGGTAGAATACGAGCAGTACTTC.

The rearrangement links TRBV6-4 to TRBJ2-3, with TRBD2 as a possible D gene (5 bases). V lost 6 bases and J 2 bases, leaving 12 bases between the germline ends. The CDR3 length is 14 residues. Germline V gene sequence: CDR1 MRHNA, CDR2 SNTAGT. The CDR3 nucleotides are TGTGCCAGCAGCCCCGGACTCACCACAGATACGCAGTATTTT. This codes for CASSPGLTTDTQYF.

This rearrangement joins TRBV11-2 to TRBJ1-1, with unresolved D. The CDR3 is 15 amino acids. V lost 4 bases and J lost 2, with 14 bases in between. CDR1 SGHAT and CDR2 FQNNGV come from the germline V gene. CDR3 in DNA: TGTGCCAGCAGCTCCCGCCAGAATTTAAACACTGAAGCTTTCTTT. Translating gives CASSSRQNLNTEAFF.

This CDR3 reads CASSRPGGNGYTF. CDR3 bases: TGCGCCAGCAGCCGGCCAGGGGGCAATGGCTACACCTTC. V is TRBV5-1 and J is TRBJ1-2; 8 bases map to TRBD1. This CDR3 region has 13 residues. Losses at the gene ends were 4 bases for V and 6 bases for J; bases not matched to a gene: 5. Germline-derived CDR1 and CDR2 are SGHRS and YFSETQ.